The 24 T cell receptor beta chains reported below all come from one sample, sequenced in a study of blood T cell repertoires in COVID-19 (TCRdb year 2020). The library was obtained by the immunoSEQ multiplex PCR assay. What TCRdb holds here is the immuneACCESS table cut down to in-frame rearrangements. Part of the clones is not present; checked against another copy, under half of the missing clones reflect an unresolved V gene, and the others are unexplained. The sample table contains approximately 380,000 clones; only one count was recorded for 91% of them. Jointly, the top ten make up more than 0.85% of the sample. Sequenced material: PBMCs or T cells enriched from blood (not recorded which). The receptors shown here come from a woman aged 40 to 49 who had been exposed to COVID-19.

V gene TRBV5-6 combines with J gene TRBJ2-1; TRBD1 agrees at 9 bases. The CDR3 runs to 16 residues. V lost 1 base, J lost 8 bases, and 10 bases stayed unmatched. Per germline, CDR1 SGHDT and CDR2 YYEEEE. CDR3 nucleotide sequence: TGTGCCAGCAGCTTGCTTAGCCGGGACAGGGATCATGAGCAGTTCTTC. Translating gives CASSLLSRDRDHEQFF.

This clone was picked up one time. CDR3 nucleotides: TGCGCCAGCCGGGGGGGGTCGTCGGGCAATCAGCCCCAGCATTTT. This gives the protein CASRGGSSGNQPQHF. This chain uses TRBV10-2 with TRBJ1-5; D possibly corresponds to TRBD1 (5 bases). Trimming took off 8 bases at V and 2 bases at J, with 16 bases between the two ends. The CDR3 totals 15 residues. Per germline, CDR1 WSHSY and CDR2 SAAADI.

J is TRBJ1-1 and V is TRBV19; 9 bases map to TRBD1. This CDR3 has 16 amino acids. The ends lost 3 bases at V and 7 bases at J; junction bases unmatched: 12. The germline CDR1 and CDR2 sequences are LNHDA and SQIVND (reference sequence). CDR3 DNA: TGTGCCAGTAGTATCAGCCTCGGACAGGGGACGGGTGAAGCTTTCTTT. Its protein is CASSISLGQGTGEAFF.

The CDR3 coding sequence is TGTGCCAGCAGCCTCCCAGGGGAAGGAAACACCATATATTTT. Its protein product is CASSLPGEGNTIYF. The J gene is TRBJ1-3, the V gene TRBV7-3, with D perhaps matching TRBD1 (6 bases). Trimming removed 5 bases from V and 4 bases from J, with 12 bases in between. Germline V gene lookup returns CDR1 SGHTA and CDR2 FQGTGA. The CDR3 has 14 residues.

The rearrangement uses TRBV5-1 and TRBJ2-4; D is possibly TRBD2 (6 bases). V was cut by 0 bases and J by 9 bases, with 13 bases left in between. The germline V gene encodes CDR1 SGHRS and CDR2 YFSETQ. This CDR3 contains 14 residues. CDR3 residues: CASSLEGRGSIQYF. CDR3 bases: TGCGCCAGCAGCTTGGAAGGCCGGGGGAGCATTCAGTACTTC. Supplemented by reference TRBV5-1 and TRBJ2-4, the full variable domain reads KAGVTQTPRYLIKTRGQQVTLSCSPISGHRSVSWYQQTPGQGLQFLFEYFSETQRNKGNFPGRFSGRQFSNSRSEMNVSTLELGDSALYLCASSLEGRGSIQYFGAGTRLSVL.

This clone was counted once. The rearrangement links TRBV9 to TRBJ2-1, with TRBD2 as a possible D gene (6 bases). The germline V gene has CDR1 SGDLS and CDR2 YYNGEE. CDR3 length: 15 amino acids. The V end was cut by 0 bases, the J end by 5 bases, with 12 bases between. The CDR3: CASSVGTSQDNEQFF. The CDR3 coding sequence is TGTGCCAGCAGCGTAGGCACTAGCCAAGACAATGAGCAGTTCTTC.

A word on this clone: Other DNA sequences in the sample encode the same CDR3. The J gene is TRBJ1-2, the V gene TRBV24-1, with D possibly matching TRBD1 (6 bases). Germline CDR1 is KGHDR and CDR2 is SFDVKD. V lost 4 bases, J lost 8 bases, and 13 bases lay in between. The CDR3 runs 13 residues. CDR3 nucleotide sequence: TGTGCCACCAGTGACCGCACAGGGAACGGCTACACCTTC. This encodes CATSDRTGNGYTF.

The J gene is TRBJ1-6, the V gene TRBV5-1; 8 bases agree with TRBD1. CDR3 length equals 16 residues. After removal of 0 bases from V and 7 bases from J, the junction contained 6 bases not matched to a gene. Germline loops: CDR1 SGHRS, CDR2 YFSETQ. CDR3 coding DNA: TGCGCCAGCAGCTTGGTTTCAGGGGGCGCAAATTCACCCCTCCACTTT. This encodes CASSLVSGGANSPLHF.

The rearrangement links TRBV27 to TRBJ1-2; 7 nucleotides match TRBD1. V was pared by 5 bases and J by 4 bases, with 16 bases of the junction left unmatched. Germline V gene lookup returns CDR1 MNHEY and CDR2 SMNVEV (reference sequence). The length of the CDR3 is 17 residues. CDR3 nucleotides: TGTGCCAGCAGTCCCAATACGGACAGGCGGAAAAGCTATGGCTACACCTTC. This encodes CASSPNTDRRKSYGYTF.

The chain joins TRBV18 to TRBJ1-1; no clear D gene. The V end lost 3 bases, the J end lost 1 base, and 12 bases lay between the germline ends. Germline assignment: CDR1 KGHSH and CDR2 LQKENI. The length of the CDR3 is 15 residues. The CDR3 reads CASSPEPGTNTEAFF. Here the CDR3 DNA reads TGTGCCAGCTCACCCGAGCCAGGTACGAACACTGAAGCTTTCTTT. The full variable domain, rest sourced from reference TRBV18 and TRBJ1-1, is NAGVMQNPRHLVRRRGQEARLRCSPMKGHSHVYWYRQLPEEGLKFMVYLQKENIIDESGMPKERFSAEFPKEGPSILRIQQVVRGDSAAYFCASSPEPGTNTEAFFGQGTRLTVV.

The genes are TRBV13 and TRBJ1-6; TRBD1 matches 8 bases. The trim removed 0 bases at V and 10 bases at J, leaving 5 bases unmatched. The CDR3 consists of 15 residues. Looked up from germline, CDR1 is PRHDT and CDR2 is FYEKMQ (reference sequence). Written as DNA, the CDR3 is TGTGCCAGCAGCTTAGGGGACAGGGAAGGATCACCCCTCCACTTT. It encodes CASSLGDREGSPLHF.

V is TRBV5-1 and J is TRBJ2-5; maybe TRBD2 (7 bases). Per germline, CDR1 SGHRS and CDR2 YFSETQ. Trimming left V 4 bases short and J 5 bases short, with 21 bases between. The CDR3 is 16 residues long. The CDR3 nucleotides are TGCGCCAGCAGCAGAGGGGGTAGCGGGCTCGGGGAGACCCAGTACTTC. Protein product: CASSRGGSGLGETQYF.

The chain uses TRBV12-5 and TRBJ2-1, with 9 bases that match TRBD1. There are 16 residues in the CDR3. Unmatched junction bases numbered 12, after V lost 3 bases and J lost 9 bases. Germline CDR1 reads LGHNT; CDR2 reads FRNRAP. As DNA, the CDR3 is TGTGCTAGTGGTTTCCCTCCGGGACAGGGATTCGGTGAGCAGTTCTTC. It encodes CASGFPPGQGFGEQFF.

This chain uses TRBV19 with TRBJ2-7; a weak D match, TRBD2 (5 bases). CDR1 and CDR2 from the germline V gene are LNHDA and SQIVND (reference sequence). There are 14 residues in the CDR3. V was trimmed by 5 bases and J by 5 bases, leaving 16 bases between them. Here the CDR3 reads CASSRRGQVHEQYF. CDR3 nucleotide sequence: TGTGCCAGTAGTCGACGGGGTCAGGTCCACGAGCAGTACTTC.

This chain uses TRBV7-9 with TRBJ2-6; the D gene is possibly TRBD1 (6 bases). V was shortened by 2 bases and J by 0 bases, with 11 bases between the two germline ends. The CDR3 runs to 17 residues. Germline V lookup: CDR1 SEHNR, CDR2 FQNEAQ (reference sequence). The CDR3 here is CASSLQGPRSGANVLTF. The CDR3 bases are TGTGCCAGCAGCTTACAGGGGCCGCGCTCTGGGGCCAACGTCCTGACTTTC.

In its sample, this clone was seen once. CDR3 sequence: CSVKTGDTEAFF. As DNA, the CDR3 is TGCAGCGTGAAAACAGGAGACACTGAAGCTTTCTTT. The J gene is TRBJ1-1, the V gene TRBV29-1, with D tentatively TRBD1 (5 bases). V lost 6 bases, J lost 3 bases, and 11 bases lay in between. Germline V lookup: CDR1 SQVTM, CDR2 ANQGSEA. This CDR3 has 12 residues.

This chain uses TRBV6-5 with TRBJ1-2, with 8 bases fitting TRBD1. CDR1 MNHEY and CDR2 SVGAGI come from the germline V gene. The CDR3 covers 14 residues. J gave up 8 bases and V 5 bases, and 10 bases lay outside the gene matches. The CDR3 DNA follows: TGTGCCAGCAGTCCCCGGACAGGGCAGTACGGCTACACCTTC. Residues: CASSPRTGQYGYTF.

V usage is TRBV27 and J usage is TRBJ2-5; 9 nucleotides agree with TRBD2. V trimming: 8 bases; J trimming: 4 bases; junction bases outside the gene matches: 14. In germline, CDR1 is MNHEY, CDR2 SMNVEV (reference sequence). This CDR3 has 16 amino acids. CDR3 in amino acids: CASRVLIAGVGETQYF. The CDR3 bases are TGTGCCAGCCGTGTGCTTATAGCGGGAGTCGGAGAGACCCAGTACTTC.

The rearrangement links TRBV27 to TRBJ2-7, with D perhaps TRBD1 (5 bases). Germline CDR1 is MNHEY and CDR2 is SMNVEV (reference sequence). Trimming cost V 4 bases and J 1 base, with 11 bases left between them. CDR3 length: 14 residues. The CDR3 DNA follows: TGTGCCAGCAGTTCGACAGTGAATTCCTACGAGCAGTACTTC. This gives the protein CASSSTVNSYEQYF.

The V call is TRBV19, the J call TRBJ1-5; 10 nucleotides match TRBD1. This CDR3 is built from 15 residues. V gave up 5 bases and J gave up 7 bases; unmatched junction bases: 8. Germline V gene sequence: CDR1 LNHDA, CDR2 SQIVND (reference sequence). CDR3 in DNA: TGTGCCAGTAGTGTTTCCGGGACAGGGGTGCAGCCCCAGCATTTT. Protein sequence: CASSVSGTGVQPQHF.

The chain recombines TRBV7-8 with TRBJ2-7; 7 nucleotides line up with TRBD2. The CDR3 is made up of 14 amino acids. The junction had 7 bases not matched to a gene; V was cut back by 4 bases and J by 4 bases. Germline loops: CDR1 SGHVS, CDR2 FQNEAQ. The CDR3 region has the DNA TGTGCCAGCAGCTCCACTATCGGGGGGTACGAGCAGTACTTC. Translating gives CASSSTIGGYEQYF.

The genes are TRBV7-2 and TRBJ1-2; tentative D call: TRBD1 (5 bases). The CDR3 runs 13 residues. V was trimmed by 0 bases and J by 8 bases, leaving 10 bases between them. The germline gives CDR1 SGHTA, CDR2 FQGNSA. CDR3 nucleotides: TGTGCCAGCAGCTTAGCCAGGGAGGGGGGCTACACCTTC. Encoded protein: CASSLAREGGYTF.

The rearrangement links TRBV14 to TRBJ2-1; D call uncertain. Germline CDR1 reads SGHDN; CDR2 reads FVKESK. Between the trimmed V and J ends, which lost 3 bases and 0 bases, there was a span of 15 bases. This CDR3 contains 17 residues. The DNA of the CDR3 is TGTGCCAGCAGCCAGAAGGCAGGCCTCTCCTCCTACAATGAGCAGTTCTTC. This encodes CASSQKAGLSSYNEQFF.

This clone was observed a handful of times. V usage is TRBV6-6 and J usage is TRBJ2-3; D is unclear. CDR3 length: 13 residues. V was pared by 7 bases and J by 0 bases, with 8 bases between. Germline V gene lookup returns CDR1 MNHNY and CDR2 SVGAGI (reference sequence). The chain's CDR3 is CASNRYSTDTQYF. The CDR3 DNA reads TGTGCCAGCAATCGGTATAGCACAGATACGCAGTATTTT.